This T cell receptor beta chain was found in a study of beta chain features in type 1 diabetes. Notes on the study in general: Naive, central memory and regulatory TCRB repertoires appeared more similar among patients than healthy donors. There was no resolution here of whether HLA type influences TCRB rearrangement. Cells expressing TCR highly could be over-represented by cDNA sequencing. Type 1 diabetes patients had moderately but significantly shorter TCRB CDR3s in all four CD4+ subsets.

The CDR3 covers 13 residues. The V end was cut by 4 bases, the J end by 2 bases, with 11 bases between. Germline V lookup: CDR1 SQVTM, CDR2 ANQGSEA. The authors sorted CD4+ naive, central memory, regulatory and stem cell-like memory cells via CD45RO/CCR7/CD25/CD127/CD95/CD27. The sequenced template was cDNA made from the entire isolated RNA. The protocol was immunoSEQ multiplex PCR, while the TCRdb copy is restricted to in-frame clones and leaves out a portion. The sample includes 600,000 to 700,000 clones, around an eighth seen only once; the top ten take more than 0.09%. Details on this clone: No antigen is known for it.

The genes are TRBV29-1 and TRBJ1-1; D is uncertain. This clonotype was sampled from a man between 25 and 39 years old with type 1 diabetes. The specimen was naive CD4+ T cells from blood. CDR3 bases: TGCAGCGTTGGGGAACTACCCAACACTGAAGCTTTCTTT. Translating gives CSVGELPNTEAFF.